These 32 T cell receptor beta chains were sequenced from one sample in a study of T-cell memory formation after mild COVID-19. One entry per CDR3 protein results from TCRdb running MiXCR on the 5' RACE reads. The sample carries about 350,000 distinct CDR3 sequences, roughly an eighth recorded once. Sequenced sample: PBMCs or a T cell subset sorted from them (not recorded which). The receptor source for this set is a man aged 18 to 29 who had mild COVID-19 (a few samples of this study predate the infection). Cell type and time point are not known.

The chain has TRBV9 and TRBJ2-7; no clear D gene. Trimming pared 1 base from V and 4 bases from J, leaving 12 bases between. The CDR3 spans 14 residues. Germline CDR1 is SGDLS and CDR2 is YYNGEE. Here the CDR3 DNA reads TGTGCCAGCAGCGTACACCAGTTACCGTACGAGCAGTACGTC. Translated: CASSVHQLPYEQYV.

The J gene is TRBJ1-6, the V gene TRBV6-6; tentative D call: TRBD1 (6 bases). Germline V gives CDR1 MNHNY, CDR2 SVGAGI (reference sequence). There are 13 residues in the CDR3. V dropped 7 bases and J dropped 7 bases, with 11 bases sitting between them. This chain's CDR3 is CASTFTGNSPLHF. The CDR3 region has the DNA TGTGCCAGCACCTTTACAGGGAATTCACCCCTCCACTTT.

The chain uses TRBV2 and TRBJ2-3; D is undetermined. The germline V gene has CDR1 SNHLY and CDR2 FYNNEI. CDR3 length: 14 amino acids. V was pared by 6 bases and J by 6 bases, with 16 bases between. CDR3 in DNA: TGTGCCAGCAGCGTTACTCGTTCTGTGGATACGCAGTATTTT. It translates to CASSVTRSVDTQYF.

This clonotype was observed a handful of times. The CDR3 here is CASSPNGQETQYF. The CDR3 DNA is TGTGCCAGCTCACCAAATGGGCAAGAGACCCAGTACTTC. V and J are TRBV18 and TRBJ2-5; D remains ambiguous. V lost 2 bases, J lost 2 bases, and 6 bases lay in between. Germline V CDR1 and CDR2: KGHSH, LQKENI. The length of the CDR3 is 13 residues.

Here the CDR3 reads CASSPGTEVAKNIQYF. CDR3 bases: TGCGCCAGCAGCCCCGGGACAGAAGTAGCCAAAAACATTCAGTACTTC. The V call is TRBV4-3, the J call TRBJ2-4; the match to TRBD1 covers 7 bases. The CDR3 runs to 16 residues. V trimming: 4 bases; J trimming: 0 bases; junction bases outside the gene matches: 6. CDR1 is LGHNA, CDR2 YSLEER, per germline.

This rearrangement joins TRBV20-1 to TRBJ1-1, with D possibly being TRBD1 (5 bases). The CDR3 is 12 amino acids. Germline CDR1 and CDR2: DFQATT and SNEGSKA (reference sequence). CDR3 region: CTVSQGRTEAFF. The CDR3 DNA is TGCACTGTCTCTCAGGGAAGAACTGAAGCTTTCTTT.

The chain combines TRBV5-6 with TRBJ2-2, with D perhaps matching TRBD1 (5 bases). CDR3 length equals 14 residues. Germline lookup yields CDR1 SGHDT and CDR2 YYEEEE. The V gene lost 2 bases and the J gene lost 3 bases, with 8 bases spanning the gap. The CDR3 DNA reads TGTGCCAGCAGCTTCAGGGAATACACCGGGGAGCTGTTTTTT. Translating it yields CASSFREYTGELFF.

This clonotype was recorded a few times. The J gene is TRBJ2-2, the V gene TRBV2; D uncertain. The ends were cut back, 8 bases at V and 1 base at J, with 8 bases in the middle. CDR1 and CDR2 (germline): SNHLY, FYNNEI. This CDR3 is built from 13 residues. The CDR3 sequence is CASRTENTGELFF. The CDR3 DNA reads TGTGCCAGCCGGACCGAGAACACCGGGGAGCTGTTTTTT.

V gene TRBV29-1 combines with J gene TRBJ1-1; 9 bases are a match to TRBD1. CDR3 length: 12 amino acids. V lost 7 bases to trimming and J lost 11 bases; unmatched junction nucleotides: 11. Germline V gene data show CDR1 as SQVTM and CDR2 as ANQGSEA. The CDR3 loop reads CSAEGQGRGAFF. CDR3 sequence (DNA): TGCAGCGCAGAAGGACAGGGGAGAGGCGCTTTCTTT.

At least ten counts were recorded for this clonotype. The gene calls are TRBV12-3 or TRBV12-4 and TRBJ2-6; D is unresolved. V dropped 3 bases and J dropped 0 bases, with 15 bases sitting between them. This CDR3 has 18 residues. In DNA, the CDR3 is TGTGCCAGCAGTTTTGCCCCCCCCGTAGTCTCTGGGGCCAACGTCCTGACTTTC. It specifies CASSFAPPVVSGANVLTF.

The V call is TRBV6-2 or TRBV6-3, the J call TRBJ2-7; either TRBD1 or TRBD2 may fit D (5 bases each). This CDR3 comprises 13 residues. In germline, CDR1 is MNHEY, CDR2 SVGEGT. V dropped 7 bases and J dropped 2 bases, with 12 bases sitting between them. The DNA of the CDR3 is TGTGCCAGCAAGGTGGGGGAGACCTACGAGCAGTACTTC. This encodes CASKVGETYEQYF.

There are many counts of this clonotype. The J gene is TRBJ1-2, the V gene TRBV6-5; D remains unclear. The germline V gene has CDR1 MNHEY and CDR2 SVGAGI. Trimming removed 0 bases at V and 8 bases at J, with 13 bases between. This CDR3 spans 14 amino acids. This CDR3 is CASSYSTTKGGYTF. The CDR3 region has the DNA TGTGCCAGCAGTTACTCGACGACAAAAGGGGGCTACACCTTC.

The V gene is TRBV20-1, the J gene TRBJ2-3; 9 nucleotides agree with TRBD2. This CDR3 has 15 residues. V gave up 5 bases and J gave up 6 bases; unmatched junction bases: 12. Germline V CDR1 and CDR2: DFQATT, SNEGSKA (reference sequence). In DNA, the CDR3 is TGCAGTGCTCTGACTGGGCGCGGGGGGGCCGATACGCAGTATTTT. The encoded protein is CSALTGRGGADTQYF.

The rearrangement joins TRBV5-1 to TRBJ2-7; 9 nucleotides agree with TRBD1. This CDR3 contains 15 residues. Per germline, CDR1 SGHRS and CDR2 YFSETQ. The trim removed 0 bases at V and 2 bases at J, leaving 3 bases unmatched. The DNA of the CDR3 is TGCGCCAGCAGCTTGGGACAGGGGGAAGCCTACGAGCAGTACGTC. Translation: CASSLGQGEAYEQYV.

A few counts support this clonotype. This chain connects TRBV24-1 to TRBJ2-3; TRBD2 aligns across 9 bases. CDR3 length: 16 amino acids. Trimming cost V 5 bases and J 4 bases; bases outside gene matches: 9. The germline gives CDR1 KGHDR, CDR2 SFDVKD. CDR3 residues: CATSGVAGGTPDTQYF. CDR3 bases: TGTGCCACCAGTGGCGTTGCGGGGGGGACCCCAGATACGCAGTATTTT.

The V gene is TRBV6-5, the J gene TRBJ2-2; TRBD2 aligns across 8 bases. Germline V gene sequence: CDR1 MNHEY, CDR2 SVGAGI. The J segment lost 4 bases and the V segment lost 6 bases, leaving 7 bases of the junction unmatched. This CDR3 is 15 amino acids long. CDR3 nucleotides: TGTGCCAGCAGGCGTGGGCGGGGGGTCACCGGGGAGCTGTTTTTT. Translating it yields CASRRGRGVTGELFF.

V usage is TRBV2 and J usage is TRBJ2-5, with D perhaps assigned TRBD1 or TRBD2 (7 bases each). CDR1 SNHLY and CDR2 FYNNEI come from the germline V gene. The CDR3 has 12 amino acids. Trimming left V 7 bases short and J 8 bases short, with 14 bases between. CDR3 coding DNA: TGTGCCAGCAACCCAGGGGGGGAAACCCAGTACTTC. Protein: CASNPGGETQYF.

This clonotype has a handful of counts. This sequence joins TRBV7-9 and TRBJ1-2; no definite D call. The CDR3 totals 15 residues. Trimming shortened V by 5 bases and J by 2 bases, and 15 bases separated the two germline ends. The germline gives CDR1 SEHNR, CDR2 FQNEAQ (reference sequence). CDR3 in amino acids: CASSATTRANYGYTF. The CDR3 bases are TGTGCCAGCAGCGCCACGACAAGGGCGAACTATGGCTACACCTTC. Looking up the rest from reference TRBV7-9 and TRBJ1-2 gives the full variable domain: DTGVSQNPRHKITKRGQNVTFRCDPISEHNRLYWYRQTLGQGPEFLTYFQNEAQLEKSRLLSDRFSAERPKGSFSTLEIQRTEQGDSAMYLCASSATTRANYGYTFGSGTRLTVV.

This clonotype appeared many times. J is TRBJ1-3 and V is TRBV4-2; D not resolved. V dropped 5 bases and J dropped 2 bases, with 10 bases sitting between them. Germline-derived CDR1 and CDR2 are LGHNA and YNFKEQ. The CDR3 sequence is 14 residues long. Here the CDR3 DNA reads TGTGCCAGCAGCGCCCGACCGACTGGAAACACCATATATTTT. It encodes CASSARPTGNTIYF.

This clonotype has a handful of counts. This rearrangement joins TRBV6-2 or TRBV6-3 to TRBJ2-7; no definite D call. V was trimmed by 0 bases and J by 5 bases, leaving 5 bases between them. This CDR3 has 12 residues. Germline loops: CDR1 MNHEY, CDR2 SVGEGT. As DNA, the CDR3 is TGTGCCAGCAGTTACTCGTATAACGAGCAGTACTTC. Translating gives CASSYSYNEQYF.

The sample holds a few counts of this clonotype. CDR3 sequence: CASSELGARGTGELFF. In DNA form, the CDR3 reads TGTGCCAGCAGTGAGCTGGGGGCAAGAGGCACCGGGGAGCTGTTTTTT. V and J are TRBV25-1 and TRBJ2-2; maybe TRBD1 (6 bases). The germline V gene has CDR1 MGHDK and CDR2 SYGVNS. CDR3 length: 16 residues. Trimming took 3 bases from V and 4 from J, leaving 15 bases between them.

Concerning this clonotype itself: Mismatch with germline at one junction end may stem from a read error. The chain recombines TRBV7-9 with TRBJ2-5, with no clear D. Germline V CDR1 and CDR2: SEHNR, FQNEAQ (reference sequence). The length of the CDR3 is 13 residues. The CDR3 DNA reads as TGTGCCAGCAGTTTAGAAGTCATCGAGACCCAGTACTTC. Protein: CASSLEVIETQYF.

The V call is TRBV6-6, the J call TRBJ2-4; D gene uncertain. In germline, CDR1 is MNHNY, CDR2 SVGAGI (reference sequence). CDR3 size: 15 residues. The germline V and J ends were trimmed by 0 bases and 2 bases, with 8 bases remaining between them. This CDR3 is CASSYSTTSKNIQYF. The CDR3 DNA sequence: TGTGCCAGCAGTTACTCGACGACGTCCAAAAACATTCAGTACTTC.

The chain links TRBV4-1 to TRBJ2-3, with D perhaps TRBD2 (5 bases). Trimming shortened V by 5 bases and J by 4 bases, and 19 bases separated the two germline ends. CDR3 length: 16 amino acids. The germline CDR1 and CDR2 sequences are MGHRA and YSYEKL. The CDR3 protein is CASSIRGVSAADTQYF. The CDR3 DNA follows: TGCGCCAGCAGCATTCGGGGTGTGAGTGCCGCAGATACGCAGTATTTT.

This clonotype was recorded a few times. The chain carries TRBV7-2 and TRBJ2-7, with D maybe TRBD2 (5 bases). The CDR3 has 14 residues. Trimming took off 5 bases at V and 2 bases at J, with 13 bases between the two ends. In germline, CDR1 is SGHTA, CDR2 FQGNSA. The CDR3 is CASSQRTLTYEQYF. The DNA of the CDR3 is TGTGCCAGCAGCCAGCGGACCCTTACCTACGAGCAGTACTTC.

The V call is TRBV6-6, the J call TRBJ1-6; a possible D gene is TRBD1 (6 bases). CDR1 and CDR2 (germline): MNHNY, SVGAGI (reference sequence). CDR3 length: 15 residues. Trimming pared 6 bases from V and 8 bases from J, leaving 17 bases between. Written as DNA, the CDR3 is TGTGCCAGCAGCCCCGACAGGCTGCCTTATTCACCCCTCCACTTT. It encodes CASSPDRLPYSPLHF.

This clonotype occurred a few times. Here the CDR3 reads CASSPRDLKNIQYF. CDR3 sequence (DNA): TGTGCCAGCAGCCCCCGGGACCTCAAAAACATTCAGTACTTC. This chain links TRBV11-2 with TRBJ2-4; the D gene could be TRBD1 or TRBD2 (5 bases each). Germline lookup yields CDR1 SGHAT and CDR2 FQNNGV. The CDR3 is 14 residues long. Trimming pared 5 bases from V and 3 bases from J, leaving 11 bases between. The full variable domain, in which reference TRBV11-2 and TRBJ2-4 provide the parts outside the CDR3, is EAGVAQSPRYKIIEKRQSVAFWCNPISGHATLYWYQQILGQGPKLLIQFQNNGVVDDSQLPKDRFSAERLKGVDSTLKIQPAKLEDSAVYLCASSPRDLKNIQYFGAGTRLSVL.

This clonotype came up a few times. The chain carries TRBV3-1 and TRBJ2-5; D might be TRBD2 (5 bases). Per germline, CDR1 LGHDT and CDR2 YNNKEL (reference sequence). The V end was cut by 1 base, the J end by 5 bases, with 14 bases between. The CDR3 loop spans 15 amino acids. CDR3 DNA sequence: TGTGCCAGCAGCCAAGCCCTCACTAGATTCGAGACCCAGTACTTC. Amino acids: CASSQALTRFETQYF.

There are a few counts of this clonotype. The CDR3 coding sequence is TGCGCCAGCAGCTCGGGACAGGCAGAAGAGACCCAGTACTTC. Protein: CASSSGQAEETQYF. The chain has TRBV4-1 and TRBJ2-5; 8 positions agree with TRBD1. Germline CDR1 is MGHRA and CDR2 is YSYEKL. Unmatched junction bases numbered 5, after V lost 5 bases and J lost 3 bases. The CDR3 length is 14 residues.

This clonotype was counted a few times. The rearrangement joins TRBV15 to TRBJ2-3; tentative D call: TRBD1 (6 bases). Trimming removed 4 bases at V and 0 bases at J, with 14 bases between. The CDR3 is 16 amino acids. Germline lookup yields CDR1 LNHNV and CDR2 YYDKDF (reference sequence). Here the CDR3 reads CATSTPRTDSTDTQYF. The CDR3 region has the DNA TGTGCCACCAGCACACCCCGGACAGATAGCACAGATACGCAGTATTTT. The entire variable domain, with the rest obtained from reference TRBV15 and TRBJ2-3, is as follows: DAMVIQNPRYQVTQFGKPVTLSCSQTLNHNVMYWYQQKSSQAPKLLFHYYDKDFNNEADTPDNFQSRRPNTSFCFLDIRSPGLGDTAMYLCATSTPRTDSTDTQYFGPGTRLTVL.

The chain employs TRBV9 and TRBJ2-7; the D call may be TRBD1 or TRBD2 (6 bases each). Germline assignment: CDR1 SGDLS and CDR2 YYNGEE. V lost 4 bases and J 4 bases, leaving 18 bases between the germline ends. This CDR3 has 15 amino acids. CDR3 protein: CASSNGGGRPYEQYF. The CDR3 bases are TGTGCCAGCAGCAACGGAGGGGGGCGGCCGTACGAGCAGTACTTC.

The chain employs TRBV30 and TRBJ1-1; D not certain. Deletions cut 4 bases from V and 7 bases from J, with 10 bases between. CDR1 is GTSNPN, CDR2 SVGIG, per germline (reference sequence). This CDR3 region has 11 residues. The CDR3 bases are TGTGCCTGGACCTATAAGGATGAAGCTTTCTTT. Translated: CAWTYKDEAFF.